A selection of T cell receptor beta chains follows, all from one sample in a study of CD8 T cells in ankylosing spondylitis. TCRdb reprocessed the 5' RACE reads with MiXCR, giving one entry per CDR3 protein. The table records about 180,000 distinct CDR3 sequences, around 9.6% of them present only once. The specimen sequenced was blood, either unsorted or a sorted T cell fraction (not recorded which). The receptors were sampled from a female donor with ankylosing spondylitis or in good health (not recorded which). Each CDR3 is given with its conserved first and last residue. The D gene is left open where the match is weak. Part of the rows lack a size; the others show once, few, many or a class for expanded clones.

J gene | V gene | clone size | D gene | CDR3 DNA | CDR3 protein
TRBJ2-5 | TRBV10-2 | few | . | TGCGCCAGCAGTGAGGGACCCGCCCGGACCCAGTACTTC | CASSEGPARTQYF
TRBJ2-5 | TRBV6-5 | few | . | TGTGCCAGCAGTTACTCTCGGGGACCACCAGAGACCCAGTACTTC | CASSYSRGPPETQYF
TRBJ2-3 | TRBV6-5 | . | . | TGTGCCAGCAGTTACCGAAGCACAGATACGCAGTATTTT | CASSYRSTDTQYF
TRBJ1-2 | TRBV6-1 | few | . | TGTGCCGGGAGGACGTCCAGCTATGGCTACACCTTC | CAGRTSSYGYTF
TRBJ1-3 | TRBV6-1 | . | . | TGTGCCAGCAGTGAAGCGGACGACACCATATATTTT | CASSEADDTIYF
TRBJ1-1 | TRBV9 | . | . | TGTGCCAGCAGCGCTCAGGGAAGGAACACTGAAGCTTTCTTT | CASSAQGRNTEAFF
TRBJ1-5 | TRBV28 | many | . | TGTGCCAGCAGTTTAGGAGGGAGTCAGCCCCAGCATTTT | CASSLGGSQPQHF
TRBJ2-5 | TRBV19 | few | TRBD1 | TGTGCCAGTACCCCGCGGTACCGTCCGGGACAGAGCGGAGAGACCCAGTACTTC | CASTPRYRPGQSGETQYF
TRBJ2-1 | TRBV5-1 | few | . | TGCGCCAGCAGCTCCGCTAGCTCCTACAATGAGCAGTTCTTC | CASSSASSYNEQFF
TRBJ2-2 | TRBV4-3 | few | TRBD2 | TGCGCCAGCAGCCAAGGGGCTAGCGGGGTCGGGGAGCTGTTTTTT | CASSQGASGVGELFF
TRBJ2-7 | TRBV9 | few | TRBD1 | TGTGCCAGCAGCCCCACGGGACAGGACTACGAGCAGTACTTC | CASSPTGQDYEQYF
TRBJ2-2 | TRBV27 | . | . | TGTGCCAGCTACAGTTTGGACACCGGGGAGCTGTTTTTT | CASYSLDTGELFF
TRBJ2-1 | TRBV19 | few | . | TGTGCCAGTAGTATTATAGGGAATGGGCACAATGAGCAGTTCTTC | CASSIIGNGHNEQFF
TRBJ2-1 | TRBV30 | few | TRBD2 | TGTGCCTGGGAGCGGGAGTTTCAGGATGAGCAGTTCTTC | CAWEREFQDEQFF
TRBJ2-7 | TRBV21-1 | few | . | TGTGCCAGCAGCCGGGACGGAGTGACCTACGAGCAGTACTTC | CASSRDGVTYEQYF
TRBJ2-1 | TRBV7-3 | many | TRBD2 | TGTGCCAGCAGCCTGGAGGGGACTATCTCCTACAATGAGCAGTTCTTC | CASSLEGTISYNEQFF
TRBJ2-1 | TRBV9 | . | TRBD2 | TGTGCCAGCAGCGTAGATCGGACTAGCGGTAATGAGCAGTTCTTC | CASSVDRTSGNEQFF
TRBJ2-1 | TRBV4-1 | many | . | TGCGCCAGCCGGACGGCTATCTCCTACAATGAGCAGTTCTTC | CASRTAISYNEQFF
TRBJ2-2 | TRBV11-3 | . | . | TGTGCCAGCAGCCCCTTTGAGGGAAGCACCGGGGAGCTGTTTTTT | CASSPFEGSTGELFF
TRBJ1-2 | TRBV20-1 | . | . | TGCAGTGCCCAGGACCCCAAGGAGTACGAACTCTATGGCTACACCTTC | CSAQDPKEYELYGYTF
TRBJ2-1 | TRBV27 | . | TRBD2 | TGTGCCAGCAGGCCATGGACTAGCGGGACATACAATGAGCAGTTCTTC | CASRPWTSGTYNEQFF
TRBJ1-2 | TRBV27 | many | TRBD1 | TGTGCCAGCAGTTCAGGGGGCGAGAACTATGGCTACACCTTC | CASSSGGENYGYTF
TRBJ1-5 | TRBV20-1 | few | . | TGCAGTGCTAGAGATCAGAATAGCAATCAGCCCCAGCATTTT | CSARDQNSNQPQHF
TRBJ2-1 | TRBV7-8 | . | . | TGTGCCAGCAGCCCCCTCGGTAGGGGGACGGACAATGAGCAGTTCTTC | CASSPLGRGTDNEQFF
TRBJ1-2 | TRBV14 | . | . | TGTGCCAGCAGCCAAGAGGAGGACCGGACCTGGGGCTATGGCTACACCTTC | CASSQEEDRTWGYGYTF
TRBJ2-4 | TRBV6-1 | . | . | TGTGCCAGCAGATTGTTAGGGGGGGCCAAAAACATTCAGTACTTC | CASRLLGGAKNIQYF
TRBJ1-2 | TRBV27 | few | . | TGTGCCAGCAGAGGGGAAGGCCTCTATGGCTACACCTTC | CASRGEGLYGYTF
TRBJ1-2 | TRBV6-2/TRBV6-3 | few | . | TGTGCCAGCGCCGAAGGGCAGGGCGTTGATGGCTACACCTTC | CASAEGQGVDGYTF
TRBJ2-3 | TRBV2 | . | TRBD2 | TGTGCCAGCACTGATACTTTCGGGACTAGCGGGAGGCTAGATACGCAGTATTTT | CASTDTFGTSGRLDTQYF
TRBJ2-1 | TRBV3-1 | . | TRBD2 | TGTGCCAGCAGCCAAGATTTTCGCGGGAGAACCGATGAGCAGTTCTTC | CASSQDFRGRTDEQFF
TRBJ1-1 | TRBV10-3 | many | . | TGTGCCATCAGTGAGGACATCGGGTCAAACACTGAAGCTTTCTTT | CAISEDIGSNTEAFF
TRBJ2-7 | TRBV5-6 | many | . | TGTGCCAGCAGCTTGGGGGTTTCGGCCTACGAGCAGTACTTC | CASSLGVSAYEQYF
TRBJ2-1 | TRBV20-1 | . | TRBD2 | TGCAGTGCTAGAGGCGGGAGGGATCGCTCCTACAATGAGCAGTTCTTC | CSARGGRDRSYNEQFF
TRBJ2-7 | TRBV20-1 | few | TRBD1 | TGCAGTGCCAGGGACAGGGCGGGGTCCTACGAGCAGTACTTC | CSARDRAGSYEQYF
TRBJ2-1 | TRBV27 | many | TRBD2 | TGTGCCAGCAGTTTGAGCGGGAGCGGCGGTGAGCAGTTCTTC | CASSLSGSGGEQFF
TRBJ2-7 | TRBV7-2 | few | TRBD1 | TGTGCCAGCAGCCTCCGGGACAGGGACGAGCAGTACTTC | CASSLRDRDEQYF
TRBJ2-1 | TRBV27 | few | . | TGTGCCAGCAACTTTGGTGAGGAGCAGTTCTTC | CASNFGEEQFF
TRBJ2-1 | TRBV7-9 | . | . | TGTGCCAGCAGCCCCCCCCTGTTCTCCCGGAATGAGCAGTTCTTC | CASSPPLFSRNEQFF
TRBJ1-3 | TRBV4-3 | many | TRBD1 | TGCGCCAGCAGCCAAGAAGACAGGGGAGACACCATATATTTT | CASSQEDRGDTIYF
TRBJ1-4 | TRBV5-8 | . | . | TGTGCCAGCAGCTTGGGGAGGGACGAGATGTTTTTT | CASSLGRDEMFF
TRBJ2-7 | TRBV6-1 | . | . | TGTGCCAGCAACGGCGTCTCCTACGAGCAGTACTTC | CASNGVSYEQYF
TRBJ2-1 | TRBV7-8 | few | . | TGTGCCAGTGGGTGGCGGGACAGCAATGAGCAGTTCTTC | CASGWRDSNEQFF
TRBJ1-1 | TRBV10-3 | few | . | TGTGCCATCAGTGAGTCGATCCGACTGAACACTGAAGCTTTCTTT | CAISESIRLNTEAFF
TRBJ1-1 | TRBV10-3 | many | . | TGTGCCATCAGTGAGGGGGTCACTGAAGCTTTCTTT | CAISEGVTEAFF
TRBJ1-2 | TRBV4-3 | few | TRBD1 | TGCGCCAGCAGCCAAGGTCCGGGACAGGGTACCGTTAACTATGGCTACACCTTC | CASSQGPGQGTVNYGYTF
TRBJ1-1 | TRBV7-9 | few | . | TGTGCCAGCAGCTTAGATCGCGGGTCGGGAGCTTTCTTT | CASSLDRGSGAFF